Listed here is a single TCR beta chain. Antigen: not known. This sample is drawn from a study of Tregs in tolerant kidney transplant recipients. Study as a whole: Recipient Tregs were cultured more than 15 days with activated donor B cells and IL-2. A 3-day belatacept mixed lymphocyte reaction, sometimes plus 5-day graft donor restimulation, preceded CD4+CD25+CD127- sorting.

This CDR3 has 15 residues. CDR1 is SGHVS and CDR2 is FQNEAQ in the germline V gene. Germline trimming cut 1 base from V and 4 bases from J; bases unmatched to any gene: 1. Sequenced by immunoSEQ multiplex PCR; TCRdb stores in-frame clones only, minus some. The data hold fewer than 3,500 clones, with 40% to 50% observed a single time. The chain combines TRBV7-8 with TRBJ2-3, with 11 bases identical to TRBD2. This sequence was found in a human donor in good health. Input material: Tregs from blood grown in culture. In nucleotides, the CDR3 is TGTGCCAGCAGCTTAGTAGCGGGAGGGCCAGATACGCAGTATTTT. Residues: CASSLVAGGPDTQYF.